These T cell receptor beta chains were read from a single sample in a study of blood T cell repertoires in COVID-19. Sequencing used immunoSEQ multiplex PCR; TCRdb keeps in-frame clones, though not all of them. The sample lists roughly 350,000 clones; 92% were seen once. Specimen: PBMCs or T cells enriched from blood (not recorded which). The origin of the receptors is a woman aged 25 to 39 who had recovered from COVID-19. Each CDR3 is given with its conserved first and last residue. The D gene is left open where the match is weak. For some rows the clone size is stated as once, few or many, or as a class when expanded; others skip it.

cdr3_aa: CASSAIPGTSDDEQYF
cdr3_nt: TGTGCCAGCAGTGCAATTCCCGGGACTAGCGACGACGAGCAGTACTTC
clone_size: -
v_call: TRBV28
j_call: TRBJ2-7
d_call: TRBD2

cdr3_aa: CAWKAGLSYEQYF
cdr3_nt: TGTGCCTGGAAGGCGGGGCTCTCCTACGAGCAGTACTTC
clone_size: -
v_call: TRBV30
j_call: TRBJ2-7
d_call: -

cdr3_aa: CASSLGLAGAEQFF
cdr3_nt: TGTGCCAGCAGCTTGGGACTAGCGGGAGCGGAGCAGTTCTTC
clone_size: -
v_call: TRBV5-8
j_call: TRBJ2-1
d_call: TRBD2

cdr3_aa: CASSANQDEAFF
cdr3_nt: TGTGCCAGCAGCGCAAACCAGGATGAAGCTTTCTTT
clone_size: few
v_call: TRBV11-2
j_call: TRBJ1-1
d_call: -

cdr3_aa: CASSPYDGPYEQYF
cdr3_nt: TGTGCCAGCAGCCCTTATGATGGCCCCTACGAGCAGTACTTC
clone_size: -
v_call: TRBV7-9
j_call: TRBJ2-7
d_call: -

cdr3_aa: CASSLGGTASYEQYF
cdr3_nt: TGCGCCAGCAGCTTGGGGGGGACAGCGAGCTACGAGCAGTACTTC
clone_size: -
v_call: TRBV5-1
j_call: TRBJ2-7
d_call: TRBD1

cdr3_aa: CSASLAGTDTQYF
cdr3_nt: TGCAGTGCTAGTCTAGCGGGAACAGATACGCAGTATTTT
clone_size: -
v_call: TRBV20-1
j_call: TRBJ2-3
d_call: TRBD2

cdr3_aa: CASSSLAGEQFF
cdr3_nt: TGTGCCAGCAGCTCACTAGCGGGGGAGCAGTTCTTC
clone_size: -
v_call: TRBV11-2
j_call: TRBJ2-1
d_call: TRBD2

cdr3_aa: CASSFRQVPYEQYF
cdr3_nt: TGTGCCAGCAGCTTTCGACAGGTTCCCTACGAGCAGTACTTC
clone_size: -
v_call: TRBV13
j_call: TRBJ2-7
d_call: -

cdr3_aa: CASSPTQGGSTGYTF
cdr3_nt: TGTGCCAGCAGCCCCACCCAAGGGGGCTCTACTGGCTACACCTTC
clone_size: -
v_call: TRBV7-4
j_call: TRBJ1-2
d_call: TRBD1

cdr3_aa: CASSPNQSGRDTQYF
cdr3_nt: TGTGCCAGCAGCCCAAACCAGAGCGGCCGAGATACGCAGTATTTT
clone_size: -
v_call: TRBV7-3
j_call: TRBJ2-3
d_call: -

cdr3_aa: CASSSLAGAIYEQYF
cdr3_nt: TGCGCCAGCAGTTCTCTTGCAGGGGCCATTTACGAGCAGTACTTC
clone_size: once
v_call: TRBV5-1
j_call: TRBJ2-7
d_call: -

cdr3_aa: CASSDGLAGVEQYF
cdr3_nt: TGTGCCAGCAGCGACGGACTAGCGGGAGTCGAGCAGTACTTC
clone_size: -
v_call: TRBV7-9
j_call: TRBJ2-7
d_call: TRBD2

cdr3_aa: CASGTTGDNQPQHF
cdr3_nt: TGTGCCAGCGGAACAACAGGCGACAATCAGCCCCAGCATTTT
clone_size: -
v_call: TRBV6-5
j_call: TRBJ1-5
d_call: -

cdr3_aa: CASSPAQLYGYTF
cdr3_nt: TGTGCCAGCTCACCTGCACAGCTCTATGGCTACACCTTC
clone_size: -
v_call: TRBV18
j_call: TRBJ1-2
d_call: -

cdr3_aa: CASSLAGTSGSYEQYF
cdr3_nt: TGTGCCAGCAGCTTAGCAGGGACTAGCGGAAGCTACGAGCAGTACTTC
clone_size: -
v_call: TRBV7-2
j_call: TRBJ2-7
d_call: TRBD2

cdr3_aa: CASSQRAGGNTGELFF
cdr3_nt: TGTGCCAGCAGCCAACGAGCGGGGGGGAACACCGGGGAGCTGTTTTTT
clone_size: -
v_call: TRBV3-1/TRBV3-2
j_call: TRBJ2-2
d_call: TRBD2

cdr3_aa: CASSLLPGDTEAFF
cdr3_nt: TGTGCCAGCAGCTTACTTCCCGGGGACACTGAAGCTTTCTTT
clone_size: once
v_call: TRBV7-3
j_call: TRBJ1-1
d_call: -

cdr3_aa: CASSPPLKETQYF
cdr3_nt: TGTGCCAGCAGCCCGCCCCTAAAGGAGACCCAGTACTTC
clone_size: -
v_call: TRBV7-9
j_call: TRBJ2-5
d_call: -

cdr3_aa: CASSNRLGGLFF
cdr3_nt: TGTGCCAGTAGTAACCGTCTGGGAGGACTGTTTTTT
clone_size: -
v_call: TRBV19
j_call: TRBJ1-4
d_call: -

cdr3_aa: CASSSGLQETQYF
cdr3_nt: TGTGCCAGCAGCAGCGGGCTCCAAGAGACCCAGTACTTC
clone_size: -
v_call: TRBV5-8
j_call: TRBJ2-5
d_call: -

cdr3_aa: CASGASGGREIEQYF
cdr3_nt: TGTGCCAGCGGGGCTAGCGGGGGGCGAGAGATCGAGCAGTACTTC
clone_size: -
v_call: TRBV2
j_call: TRBJ2-7
d_call: TRBD2

cdr3_aa: CASSFPYIHEQYF
cdr3_nt: TGTGCCAGCAGCTTTCCATACATCCACGAGCAGTACTTC
clone_size: few
v_call: TRBV7-2
j_call: TRBJ2-7
d_call: -

cdr3_aa: CASSSLSGTSGSQQYF
cdr3_nt: TGCGCCAGCAGCTCACTAAGCGGGACTAGCGGGAGTCAGCAGTACTTC
clone_size: -
v_call: TRBV5-1
j_call: TRBJ2-7
d_call: TRBD2